These 14 T cell receptor beta chains were all obtained from the same sample, sequenced in a study of shared clonotypes between healthy human individuals. Some clones are missing from TCRdb's copy, which holds only in-frame ones; the method was immunoSEQ multiplex PCR. Here the sample spans around 1.4 million clones, approximately 98.5% being singletons. Sequencing was carried out using naive CD4+ T cells sorted from blood. Subset given: CD45RA+ positively selected. The origin of the receptors is a man aged 25 to 40 in good health.

The chain combines TRBV10-2 with TRBJ2-7; D is ambiguous. Trimming took off 2 bases at V and 1 base at J, with 12 bases between the two ends. Germline V CDR1 and CDR2: WSHSY, SAAADI. The CDR3 spans 15 residues. The CDR3 spells CASSEGWTSSYEQYF. The DNA of the CDR3 is TGCGCCAGCAGTGAGGGATGGACGTCTTCCTACGAGCAGTACTTC.

The chain employs TRBV5-6 and TRBJ2-6; D perhaps matches TRBD2 (5 bases). Germline CDR1 reads SGHDT; CDR2 reads YYEEEE. The length of the CDR3 is 16 residues. Trimming removed 1 base from V and 1 base from J, with 9 bases in between. As DNA, the CDR3 is TGTGCCAGCAGCTTGTATACGGGGTCTGGGGCCAACGTCCTGACTTTC. Translated: CASSLYTGSGANVLTF.

This chain uses TRBV19 with TRBJ2-3; unclear D gene. This CDR3 has 13 amino acids. The V gene's germline CDR1 is LNHDA and CDR2 SQIVND (reference sequence). Trimming stripped 6 bases from V and 5 bases from J, with 12 bases between. The CDR3 DNA follows: TGTGCCAGTAGACCAGATCTCGGAGATACGCAGTATTTT. Its translation: CASRPDLGDTQYF.

The gene calls are TRBV29-1 and TRBJ1-3; possibly TRBD1 for D (6 bases). The CDR3 contains 17 residues. Trimming stripped 3 bases from V and 0 bases from J, with 18 bases between. Germline values: CDR1 SQVTM, CDR2 ANQGSEA. The CDR3 bases are TGCAGCGTTGAGGATCCCTGGCAGGGGACCTCTGGAAACACCATATATTTT. Translating gives CSVEDPWQGTSGNTIYF.

The chain uses TRBV5-1 and TRBJ2-3; D could derive from TRBD1 or TRBD2 (6 bases each). CDR1 SGHRS and CDR2 YFSETQ come from the germline V gene. The CDR3 runs 14 residues. Trimming took off 1 base at V and 8 bases at J, with 14 bases between the two ends. CDR3 region: CASSLWGAGGTQYF. In DNA form, the CDR3 reads TGCGCCAGCAGCTTGTGGGGGGCCGGGGGTACGCAGTATTTT.

The V and J genes are TRBV11-3 and TRBJ2-1, with 8 bases that match TRBD2. Trimming removed 2 bases from V and 9 bases from J; junction bases left unmatched: 6. The CDR3 runs 14 residues. The germline V gene encodes CDR1 SGHNT and CDR2 YENEEA. The CDR3 is CASSLRAGVGEQFF. CDR3 bases: TGTGCCAGCAGCTTACGAGCGGGAGTGGGTGAGCAGTTCTTC.

V usage is TRBV27 and J usage is TRBJ1-4, with 7 nucleotides matching TRBD1. Germline V lookup: CDR1 MNHEY, CDR2 SMNVEV (reference sequence). V lost 8 bases to trimming and J lost 5 bases; unmatched junction nucleotides: 5. The CDR3 spans 13 residues. The CDR3 DNA is TGTGCCAGCTCTGGACAGGTGAATGAAAAACTGTTTTTT. Translation gives CASSGQVNEKLFF.

The chain has TRBV15 and TRBJ2-5; TRBD2 matches at 7 bases. The CDR3 spans 15 residues. The germline CDR1 and CDR2 sequences are LNHNV and YYDKDF (reference sequence). With V trimmed by 5 bases and J by 5 bases, 11 bases remained unmatched. CDR3 protein: CATSDALSGLETQYF. The CDR3 DNA is TGTGCCACCAGCGACGCCCTTAGCGGGTTGGAGACCCAGTACTTC.

This clone was seen only once. The genes are TRBV5-1 and TRBJ2-1; TRBD2 aligns across 15 bases. Trimming took 4 bases from V and 0 from J; bases not matched to a gene: 8. Germline lookup yields CDR1 SGHRS and CDR2 YFSETQ. The CDR3 is 19 amino acids. CDR3 coding DNA: TGCGCCAGCAGCCCCGGGACTAGCGGGAGGATAGGCTCCTACAATGAGCAGTTCTTC. Its protein product is CASSPGTSGRIGSYNEQFF.

The CDR3 sequence is CASSEILLTGGDTQYF. The CDR3 DNA follows: TGTGCCAGCAGTGAGATTCTTCTAACCGGGGGAGATACGCAGTATTTT. This sequence joins TRBV6-1 and TRBJ2-3; a possible D gene is TRBD2 (6 bases). Germline loops: CDR1 MNHNS, CDR2 SASEGT. Trimming stripped 3 bases from V and 5 bases from J, with 18 bases between. The CDR3 loop spans 16 amino acids.

J is TRBJ1-2 and V is TRBV11-2, with D perhaps matching TRBD1 (5 bases). Germline lookup yields CDR1 SGHAT and CDR2 FQNNGV. The CDR3 has 17 residues. V gave up 5 bases and J gave up 2 bases, with 21 bases separating them. The CDR3 DNA is TGTGCCAGCAGCACCTTCCGCGGCAAGGGGCAGAACTATGGCTACACCTTC. It codes for CASSTFRGKGQNYGYTF. Full variable domain (missing parts from reference TRBV11-2 and TRBJ1-2): EAGVAQSPRYKIIEKRQSVAFWCNPISGHATLYWYQQILGQGPKLLIQFQNNGVVDDSQLPKDRFSAERLKGVDSTLKIQPAKLEDSAVYLCASSTFRGKGQNYGYTFGSGTRLTVV.

This chain uses TRBV10-3 with TRBJ2-5; perhaps TRBD1 as D (5 bases). The V and J ends lost 0 bases and 5 bases respectively, with 19 bases between them. Germline V gene lookup returns CDR1 ENHRY and CDR2 SYGVKD. The length of the CDR3 is 17 residues. In DNA, the CDR3 is TGTGCCATCAGTGAGTCGAAGATGGACATCGATGAGGAGACCCAGTACTTC. Translation: CAISESKMDIDEETQYF.

The table lists this clone with a count of one. This rearrangement joins TRBV29-1 to TRBJ2-7; TRBD1 aligns across 7 bases. The ends lost 6 bases at V and 3 bases at J; junction bases unmatched: 11. Germline CDR1 SQVTM, CDR2 ANQGSEA. The CDR3 length is 14 residues. As DNA, the CDR3 is TGCAGCGTGGGGACAGCCCAAAGCCTCTACGAGCAGTACTTC. Protein sequence: CSVGTAQSLYEQYF.

V is TRBV5-6 and J is TRBJ1-5, with a weak D call TRBD1 (5 bases). The CDR3 loop spans 15 amino acids. The germline CDR1 and CDR2 sequences are SGHDT and YYEEEE. The germline V and J ends were trimmed by 4 bases and 2 bases, with 13 bases remaining between them. CDR3 amino acids: CASSDRDGGNQPQHF. CDR3 DNA sequence: TGTGCCAGCAGCGACCGGGACGGAGGCAATCAGCCCCAGCATTTT. The variable domain in full, with the rest retrieved from reference TRBV5-6 and TRBJ1-5, is DAGVTQSPTHLIKTRGQQVTLRCSPKSGHDTVSWYQQALGQGPQFIFQYYEEEERQRGNFPDRFSGHQFPNYSSELNVNALLLGDSALYLCASSDRDGGNQPQHFGDGTRLSIL.